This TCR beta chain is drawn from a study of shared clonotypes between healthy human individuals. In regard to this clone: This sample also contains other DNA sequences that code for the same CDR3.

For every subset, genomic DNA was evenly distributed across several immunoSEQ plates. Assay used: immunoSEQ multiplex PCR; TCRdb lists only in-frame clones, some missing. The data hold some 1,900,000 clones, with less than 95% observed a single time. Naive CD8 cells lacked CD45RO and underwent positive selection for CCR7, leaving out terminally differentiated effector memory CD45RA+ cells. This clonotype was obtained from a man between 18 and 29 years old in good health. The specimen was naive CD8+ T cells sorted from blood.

CDR3: CASSQVGQGGSPLHF. The CDR3 DNA follows: TGCGCCAGCAGCCAAGTGGGACAGGGCGGTTCACCCCTCCACTTT. This chain links TRBV4-1 with TRBJ1-6, with 9 bases that match TRBD1. Looked up from germline, CDR1 is MGHRA and CDR2 is YSYEKL. The CDR3 is 15 amino acids. V was clipped by 1 base and J by 9 bases; unmatched bases: 4.